One and the same sample provided the 32 T cell receptor beta chains below, sequenced in a study of blood T cell repertoires in COVID-19. Assay: immunoSEQ multiplex PCR; the TCRdb copy retains only in-frame clones and omits some. Of some 150,000 clones listed, roughly 87% are singletons. The sequenced sample was peripheral blood. The receptors were sampled from a woman aged 45 to 65 with acute or convalescent COVID-19.

About this clone: Other DNA sequences of this sample code for an identical CDR3. The gene calls are TRBV19 and TRBJ1-2; 10 bases fit TRBD1. The CDR3 spans 14 residues. CDR1 is LNHDA, CDR2 SQIVND, per germline (reference sequence). J was trimmed by 7 bases and V by 1 base; bases with no gene match: 3. CDR3 coding DNA: TGTGCCAGTAGTATAGGACAGGGGGCGTCTGGCTACACCTTC. Protein sequence: CASSIGQGASGYTF.

This clone appeared a few times. The chain has TRBV5-6 and TRBJ2-1, with D possibly TRBD2 on 6 matching bases. Germline V gives CDR1 SGHDT, CDR2 YYEEEE. The CDR3 loop spans 16 amino acids. Deletions cut 1 base from V and 0 bases from J, with 11 bases between. The CDR3, as DNA: TGTGCCAGCAGCTTGTATGTCGGGAGCTCCTACAATGAGCAGTTCTTC. Translated, it gives CASSLYVGSSYNEQFF.

J is TRBJ2-3 and V is TRBV27, with 9 positions matching TRBD1. The CDR3 has 18 amino acids. J was trimmed by 1 base and V by 5 bases; bases with no gene match: 13. Germline V CDR1 and CDR2: MNHEY, SMNVEV (reference sequence). The CDR3 region is CASSRITGTGIGTDTQYF. The CDR3 nucleotides read TGTGCCAGCAGTAGAATAACCGGGACAGGGATTGGCACAGATACGCAGTATTTT.

This clone was recorded once. The chain employs TRBV10-3 and TRBJ2-3; 10 bases match TRBD1. The V and J ends lost 8 bases and 1 base, in that order; junction bases with no gene match: 0. Germline lookup yields CDR1 ENHRY and CDR2 SYGVKD. This CDR3 is built from 13 residues. This CDR3 is CAIGTGGTDTQYF. The CDR3 DNA reads as TGTGCCATCGGGACAGGGGGCACAGATACGCAGTATTTT.

This chain uses TRBV11-2 with TRBJ1-3, with unresolved D. The length of the CDR3 is 15 residues. Trimming pared 4 bases from V and 2 bases from J, leaving 12 bases between. Germline CDR1 and CDR2: SGHAT and FQNNGV. The CDR3 nucleotides are TGTGCCAGCAGCTCCTTAAAACTTACTGGAAACACCATATATTTT. It is translated as CASSSLKLTGNTIYF.

The genes are TRBV7-9 and TRBJ1-2; possibly TRBD1 for D (5 bases). V was clipped by 3 bases and J by 8 bases, with 10 bases between them. In germline, CDR1 is SEHNR, CDR2 FQNEAQ (reference sequence). This CDR3 comprises 12 residues. The CDR3 DNA reads TGTGCCAGCAGCTTGCAGGGCCAGGGCTACACCTTC. Translating it yields CASSLQGQGYTF.

J is TRBJ1-6 and V is TRBV11-3, with D maybe TRBD1 (5 bases). Trimming shortened V by 1 base and J by 5 bases, and 6 bases separated the two germline ends. Germline loops: CDR1 SGHNT, CDR2 YENEEA. The CDR3 length is 14 residues. This CDR3 is CASSLGGDNSPLHF. The CDR3 DNA follows: TGTGCCAGCAGCTTAGGGGGCGATAATTCACCCCTCCACTTT.

This clone was counted a single time. The V gene is TRBV6-5, the J gene TRBJ2-2; D is possibly TRBD1 (6 bases). This CDR3 contains 14 residues. The V end was cut by 5 bases, the J end by 3 bases, with 10 bases between. Germline lookup yields CDR1 MNHEY and CDR2 SVGAGI. Here the CDR3 reads CASSLNRDTGELFF. CDR3 nucleotides: TGTGCCAGCAGTCTAAACAGGGACACCGGGGAGCTGTTTTTT.

The chain has TRBV5-1 and TRBJ1-4; D remains unclear. Germline values: CDR1 SGHRS, CDR2 YFSETQ. V shed 4 bases and J shed 7 bases, with 11 bases lying between them. CDR3 length: 13 amino acids. The CDR3 protein is CASSPRRREKLFF. For the CDR3, the DNA is TGCGCCAGCAGCCCACGGCGGCGTGAAAAACTGTTTTTT. Full variable domain (missing parts from reference TRBV5-1 and TRBJ1-4): KAGVTQTPRYLIKTRGQQVTLSCSPISGHRSVSWYQQTPGQGLQFLFEYFSETQRNKGNFPGRFSGRQFSNSRSEMNVSTLELGDSALYLCASSPRRREKLFFGSGTQLSVL.

The chain carries TRBV19 and TRBJ2-2; the D gene is possibly TRBD2 (6 bases). This CDR3 is built from 16 residues. V shed 2 bases and J shed 3 bases, with 13 bases lying between them. Germline-derived CDR1 and CDR2 are LNHDA and SQIVND (reference sequence). The DNA for the CDR3 is TGTGCCAGTAGTATACATTCCGGGAGCGACACCGGGGAGCTGTTTTTT. Amino acid sequence: CASSIHSGSDTGELFF.

This chain joins TRBV30 and TRBJ2-3, with 10 positions matching TRBD2. The V gene end was trimmed by 5 bases and the J gene end by 1 base; junction bases not matched to a gene: 0. CDR3 length equals 13 residues. Germline assignment: CDR1 GTSNPN and CDR2 SVGIG (reference sequence). The chain's CDR3 is CAWGTSGTDTQYF. DNA of the CDR3: TGTGCCTGGGGGACTAGCGGCACAGATACGCAGTATTTT.

The chain has TRBV7-2 and TRBJ2-1; 9 bases align to TRBD2. In germline, CDR1 is SGHTA, CDR2 FQGNSA. J gave up 7 bases and V 1 base, and 8 bases lay outside the gene matches. This CDR3 region has 16 residues. CDR3 loop: CASSLGTRGGGNEQFF. The CDR3 bases are TGTGCCAGCAGCTTAGGAACGCGGGGGGGAGGGAATGAGCAGTTCTTC.

This rearrangement joins TRBV7-2 to TRBJ2-5, with a tentative D call TRBD1 (5 bases). The V and J ends lost 2 bases and 4 bases respectively, with 8 bases between them. The CDR3 runs 13 residues. Germline CDR1 SGHTA, CDR2 FQGNSA. The CDR3 DNA sequence: TGTGCCAGCAGCTTACAGGGTATAGAGACCCAGTACTTC. Its translation is CASSLQGIETQYF.

This chain uses TRBV11-2 with TRBJ2-1, with D tentatively TRBD2 (6 bases). The germline V gene has CDR1 SGHAT and CDR2 FQNNGV. The CDR3 spans 16 residues. V was cut by 4 bases and J by 6 bases, with 19 bases left in between. CDR3 in amino acids: CASSSWTTLTRNEQFF. The CDR3 coding sequence is TGTGCCAGCAGCTCTTGGACTACCCTTACACGCAATGAGCAGTTCTTC.

This chain connects TRBV13 to TRBJ1-1; no clear D gene. The CDR3 sequence is 13 residues long. The germline V gene encodes CDR1 PRHDT and CDR2 FYEKMQ (reference sequence). V gave up 4 bases and J gave up 1 base, with 7 bases separating them. The CDR3 sequence: CASSSEGNTEAFF. DNA of the CDR3: TGTGCCAGCAGCTCGGAGGGGAACACTGAAGCTTTCTTT.

The chain joins TRBV6-5 to TRBJ1-2, with a possible D match to TRBD1 (5 bases). The V end lost 4 bases, the J end lost 4 bases, and 10 bases lay between the germline ends. CDR3 length equals 13 residues. Germline V lookup: CDR1 MNHEY, CDR2 SVGAGI. The CDR3 region is CASSLDGGYGYTF. As DNA, the CDR3 is TGTGCCAGCAGTTTGGACGGGGGCTATGGCTACACCTTC.

A few counts support this clone. The V call is TRBV5-1, the J call TRBJ2-7; 9 nucleotides line up with TRBD1. The V gene's germline CDR1 is SGHRS and CDR2 YFSETQ. This CDR3 has 14 amino acids. Losses at the gene ends were 3 bases for V and 3 bases for J; bases not matched to a gene: 4. The CDR3 is CASSSNRGHYEQYF. As DNA, the CDR3 is TGCGCCAGCAGCTCAAACAGGGGGCACTACGAGCAGTACTTC.

The chain is built from TRBV19 and TRBJ2-2; D may be TRBD1 (6 bases). CDR1 is LNHDA and CDR2 is SQIVND in the germline V gene (reference sequence). V was clipped by 7 bases and J by 1 base, with 13 bases between them. The CDR3 runs to 15 residues. The CDR3 sequence: CASTPVTGNTGELFF. The CDR3 region has the DNA TGTGCCAGTACCCCCGTGACAGGGAACACCGGGGAGCTGTTTTTT. The full variable domain, rest sourced from reference TRBV19 and TRBJ2-2, is DGGITQSPKYLFRKEGQNVTLSCEQNLNHDAMYWYRQDPGQGLRLIYYSQIVNDFQKGDIAEGYSVSREKKESFPLTVTSAQKNPTAFYLCASTPVTGNTGELFFGEGSRLTVL.

This clone showed up just a few times. V is TRBV2 and J is TRBJ1-1, with D hard to call. The CDR3 consists of 13 residues. Germline assignment: CDR1 SNHLY and CDR2 FYNNEI. The V end was cut by 4 bases, the J end by 0 bases, with 6 bases between. This CDR3 is CASSVFMNTEAFF. DNA of the CDR3: TGTGCCAGCAGTGTGTTCATGAACACTGAAGCTTTCTTT. The variable domain in full, completed from reference TRBV2 and TRBJ1-1, reads EPEVTQTPSHQVTQMGQEVILRCVPISNHLYFYWYRQILGQKVEFLVSFYNNEISEKSEIFDDQFSVERPDGSNFTLKIRSTKLEDSAMYFCASSVFMNTEAFFGQGTRLTVV.

The rearrangement uses TRBV3-1 (or the pseudogene TRBV3-2) and TRBJ1-5, with a weak D call TRBD1 (5 bases). Trimming took 2 bases from V and 8 from J, leaving 13 bases between them. This CDR3 region has 14 residues. Per germline, CDR1 LGHDT and CDR2 YNNKEL (reference sequence). The CDR3 DNA reads as TGTGCCAGCAGCCAATCGGAAGGGGTAGAGCCCCAGCATTTT. Translation: CASSQSEGVEPQHF.

This chain joins TRBV12-5 and TRBJ2-1; D unclear. Germline V gene sequence: CDR1 LGHNT, CDR2 FRNRAP. Trimming stripped 4 bases from V and 0 bases from J, with 19 bases between. This CDR3 contains 18 residues. Written as DNA, the CDR3 is TGTGCTAGTGGTTCCCCCCGCCCTGAGGTCCGCTCCTACAATGAGCAGTTCTTC. Protein sequence: CASGSPRPEVRSYNEQFF.

The rearrangement uses TRBV5-1 and TRBJ1-2; the D is unclear. CDR1 SGHRS and CDR2 YFSETQ come from the germline V gene. V was clipped by 0 bases and J by 4 bases, with 13 bases between them. The CDR3 sequence is 15 residues long. CDR3 DNA sequence: TGCGCCAGCAGCTTGGGCGGAACAAACTCCTATGGCTACACCTTC. Translating it yields CASSLGGTNSYGYTF.

This chain links TRBV6-1 with TRBJ2-6; D perhaps matches TRBD2 (6 bases). This CDR3 comprises 18 residues. Germline V gene lookup returns CDR1 MNHNS and CDR2 SASEGT. V was shortened by 1 base and J by 0 bases, with 13 bases between the two germline ends. The DNA of the CDR3 is TGTGCCAGCAGTGAAGAGCGGGTCTTTAGCTCTGGGGCCAACGTCCTGACTTTC. It codes for CASSEERVFSSGANVLTF.

The V call is TRBV10-3, the J call TRBJ1-5; D gene uncertain. Trimming took 10 bases from V and 2 from J, leaving 15 bases between them. Germline-derived CDR1 and CDR2 are ENHRY and SYGVKD. The CDR3 is made up of 14 amino acids. The chain's CDR3 is CATRPGEGNQPQHF. DNA of the CDR3: TGTGCCACCCGTCCGGGAGAGGGCAATCAGCCCCAGCATTTT.

V usage is TRBV24-1 and J usage is TRBJ2-1; 11 bases line up with TRBD2. Germline V gene sequence: CDR1 KGHDR, CDR2 SFDVKD. V was pared by 9 bases and J by 8 bases, with 2 bases of the junction left unmatched. This CDR3 comprises 12 residues. Here the CDR3 DNA reads TGTGCCACCGGGACTAGCGGCCATGAGCAGTTCTTC. Its translation is CATGTSGHEQFF.

The chain has TRBV4-3 and TRBJ1-2; D gene uncertain. Germline V lookup: CDR1 LGHNA, CDR2 YSLEER. V gave up 5 bases and J gave up 7 bases, with 17 bases separating them. CDR3 length: 14 residues. The CDR3 reads CASSETWNDSGYTF. DNA of the CDR3: TGCGCCAGCAGCGAAACATGGAACGACTCTGGCTACACCTTC.

The chain carries TRBV7-2 and TRBJ2-7, with a weak D call TRBD2 (5 bases). CDR1 is SGHTA, CDR2 FQGNSA, per germline. V lost 1 base to trimming and J lost 0 bases, with 13 bases between them. The CDR3 has 16 residues. CDR3 region: CASSLVGLESSYEQYF. In DNA form, the CDR3 reads TGTGCCAGCAGCTTAGTAGGACTCGAGAGCTCCTACGAGCAGTACTTC.

V and J are TRBV5-1 and TRBJ1-2, with 12 bases fitting TRBD1. The trim removed 4 bases at V and 7 bases at J, leaving 5 bases unmatched. Looked up from germline, CDR1 is SGHRS and CDR2 is YFSETQ. The CDR3 has 14 amino acids. CDR3 region: CASSAGQGAGGYTF. The CDR3 nucleotides are TGCGCCAGCAGCGCGGGACAGGGGGCGGGTGGCTACACCTTC.

The rearrangement links TRBV27 to TRBJ2-3; 9 bases agree with TRBD2. CDR3 length equals 16 residues. CDR1 MNHEY and CDR2 SMNVEV come from the germline V gene (reference sequence). The trim removed 5 bases at V and 6 bases at J, leaving 12 bases unmatched. The CDR3 sequence is CASSLGVAGAPDTQYF. The CDR3 region has the DNA TGTGCCAGCAGTCTCGGGGTAGCGGGAGCGCCGGATACGCAGTATTTT.

In its sample, this clone was seen once. The V gene is TRBV3-1 (or the pseudogene TRBV3-2), the J gene TRBJ2-6; D remains unclear. CDR3 length: 18 residues. Germline V gives CDR1 LGHDT, CDR2 YNNKEL (reference sequence). Trimming cost V 0 bases and J 0 bases, with 12 bases left between them. This chain's CDR3 is CASSQDWAGTSGANVLTF. CDR3 DNA: TGTGCCAGCAGCCAAGATTGGGCAGGAACCTCTGGGGCCAACGTCCTGACTTTC.

The V gene is TRBV7-9, the J gene TRBJ1-2, with a tentative D call TRBD1 (5 bases). Germline CDR1 reads SEHNR; CDR2 reads FQNEAQ (reference sequence). The CDR3 is made up of 12 amino acids. V lost 4 bases and J lost 6, with 9 bases in between. CDR3 sequence (DNA): TGTGCCAGCAGCTACGAACAGGATGGCTACACCTTC. This codes for CASSYEQDGYTF.

CDR3 coding DNA: TGTGCCAGCAGCGAGGGGGGGAAGCGGGCCACAGATACGCAGTATTTT. Residues: CASSEGGKRATDTQYF. The V call is TRBV9, the J call TRBJ2-3; D might be TRBD2 (7 bases). V lost 3 bases and J lost 2, with 16 bases in between. The CDR3 has 16 residues. Per the germline V gene, CDR1 is SGDLS and CDR2 is YYNGEE.